These T cell receptor beta chains were read from a single sample in a study of T cells after yellow fever vaccination. Each CDR3 protein is one row after TCRdb ran MiXCR on the 5' RACE reads. The sample shows fewer than 400,000 distinct CDR3 sequences, approximately 5.7% of them seen only once. The sample in question was PBMCs, obtained 5 days after the yellow fever booster vaccination. The receptor set was obtained from a young man who received the YFV17D yellow fever vaccine. CDR3s include the opening cysteine and the closing phenylalanine or tryptophan. Each record gives: D gene, CDR3 length, J gene, clone size, V gene, CDR3 DNA, CDR3 protein. The D gene is left open where the match is weak. Clone size is stated in some rows and not others, as once, few, many or a class when expanded.

-	15	TRBJ1-1	few	TRBV5-1	TGCGCCAGCAGCTCTTCGTCGGAAAAGAACACTGAAGCTTTCTTT	CASSSSSEKNTEAFF
-	12	TRBJ2-5	few	TRBV2	TGTGCCAGCAAGGGAGACGATGAGACCCAGTACTTC	CASKGDDETQYF
TRBD1	13	TRBJ1-4	many	TRBV5-1	TGCGCCAGCAGCGTGGACAGGGGCGAAAAACTGTTTTTT	CASSVDRGEKLFF
-	15	TRBJ2-5	many	TRBV9	TGTGCCAGCAGCGTACAGGGAGCGTACCAAGAGACCCAGTACTTC	CASSVQGAYQETQYF
TRBD2	21	TRBJ2-3	-	TRBV3-1	TGTGCCAGCAGCCAACGCAATCTGGGGCTAGCGGGGATGTTGGGCACAGATACGCAGTATTTT	CASSQRNLGLAGMLGTDTQYF
TRBD1	16	TRBJ2-7	-	TRBV20-1	TGCAGTGCTAGACCCATCCCAGGACAGGGCTCCTACGAGCAGTACTTC	CSARPIPGQGSYEQYF
TRBD2	16	TRBJ2-7	many	TRBV6-1	TGTGCCAGCAGTGGGACCGGGACTAGCGGCTCCTACGAGCAGTACTTC	CASSGTGTSGSYEQYF
TRBD1	13	TRBJ2-1	-	TRBV11-2	TGTGCCAGCAGCCAAAGACAGGGCAATGAGCAGTTCTTC	CASSQRQGNEQFF
TRBD1	15	TRBJ1-1	-	TRBV7-8	TGTGCCAGCAGCCTGACACGGACAGGGGTCACTGAAGCTTTCTTT	CASSLTRTGVTEAFF
-	12	TRBJ1-2	-	TRBV30	TGTGCCTGGAGGGGAGCAGGCTATGGCTACACCTTC	CAWRGAGYGYTF
TRBD1	14	TRBJ2-5	few	TRBV5-1	TGCGCCAGCAGCATGGGACAGGGTATCGAGACCCAGTACTTC	CASSMGQGIETQYF
-	13	TRBJ2-5	-	TRBV5-8	TGTGCCATGAGCCCCGGGCTAGAAGAGACCCAGTACTTC	CAMSPGLEETQYF
-	15	TRBJ2-3	many	TRBV18	TGTGCCAGCTCACCACCGTTGGTGAACACAGATACGCAGTATTTT	CASSPPLVNTDTQYF
-	12	TRBJ2-6	-	TRBV12-3/TRBV12-4	TGTGCCAGCCAGGGTGGGTCCTCCGTCCTGACTTTC	CASQGGSSVLTF
TRBD2	15	TRBJ2-1	few	TRBV9	TGTGCCAGCAGCGTAGAAGCGGGGGCGACTAATGAGCAGTTCTTC	CASSVEAGATNEQFF
TRBD1	17	TRBJ2-6	-	TRBV5-1	TGCGCCAGCAGCCCCCGGCCAGGGGGCGCTGGGGCCAACGTCCTGACTTTC	CASSPRPGGAGANVLTF
TRBD2	15	TRBJ2-5	many	TRBV3-1	TGTGCCAGCAGCCAAGAGCGACTAGCATCGGAGACCCAGTACTTC	CASSQERLASETQYF